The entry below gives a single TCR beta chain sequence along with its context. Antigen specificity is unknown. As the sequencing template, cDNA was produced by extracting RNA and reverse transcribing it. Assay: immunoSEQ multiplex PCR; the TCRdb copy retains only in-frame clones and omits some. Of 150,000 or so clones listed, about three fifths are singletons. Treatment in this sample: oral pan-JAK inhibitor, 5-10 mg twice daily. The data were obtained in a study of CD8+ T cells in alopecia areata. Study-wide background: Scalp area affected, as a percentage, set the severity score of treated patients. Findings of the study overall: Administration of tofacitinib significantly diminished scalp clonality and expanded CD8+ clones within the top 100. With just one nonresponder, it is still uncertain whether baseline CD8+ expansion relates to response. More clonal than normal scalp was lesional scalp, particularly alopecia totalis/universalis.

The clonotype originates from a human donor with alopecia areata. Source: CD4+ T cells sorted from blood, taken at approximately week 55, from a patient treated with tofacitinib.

The CDR3 is CASSPFDGRTDTQYF. The CDR3 DNA reads as TGTGCCAGCAGTCCATTCGACGGGCGTACAGATACGCAGTATTTT. The chain combines TRBV6-5 with TRBJ2-3; D unresolved. V lost 5 bases to trimming and J lost 3 bases, with 15 bases between them. This CDR3 is built from 15 residues. CDR1 MNHEY and CDR2 SVGAGI come from the germline V gene.